These 18 T cell receptor beta chains were sequenced from one sample in a study of cytomegalovirus exposure and HLA in healthy donors. In the PCR, 60 Vbeta and 13 Jbeta primers were used. This table comes from immunoSEQ multiplex PCR, and its TCRdb copy is limited to in-frame clones, with some not included. The data contain about 200,000 clones, roughly 80% of them seen just once; the ten biggest clones take up roughly 3%. The source material was PBMCs. The receptors originated from a woman in her 30s in good health and CMV-seronegative.

V gene TRBV27 combines with J gene TRBJ2-3; 9 bases match TRBD2. V was pared by 7 bases and J by 1 base, with 6 bases of the junction left unmatched. Germline lookup yields CDR1 MNHEY and CDR2 SMNVEV (reference sequence). The CDR3 has 15 residues. This CDR3 reads CASKRRLAGTDTQYF. CDR3 in DNA: TGTGCCAGCAAAAGGAGACTAGCGGGCACAGATACGCAGTATTTT.

The genes are TRBV4-1 and TRBJ2-1; D remains unclear. The CDR3 totals 14 residues. Germline CDR1 reads MGHRA; CDR2 reads YSYEKL. The V gene lost 4 bases and the J gene lost 9 bases, with 16 bases spanning the gap. CDR3 in amino acids: CASSRKEEATEQFF. CDR3 bases: TGCGCCAGCAGCCGTAAAGAAGAAGCCACTGAGCAGTTCTTC.

This chain connects TRBV27 to TRBJ1-2, with D maybe TRBD1 (5 bases). The ends were cut back, 5 bases at V and 5 bases at J, with 12 bases in the middle. This CDR3 comprises 13 residues. Germline V lookup: CDR1 MNHEY, CDR2 SMNVEV (reference sequence). CDR3 loop: CASSAHRWYGYTF. The DNA for the CDR3 is TGTGCCAGCAGTGCCCACAGGTGGTATGGCTACACCTTC.

The J gene is TRBJ2-2, the V gene TRBV6-5, with D possibly matching TRBD2 (5 bases). Trimming removed 5 bases at V and 3 bases at J, with 10 bases between. Germline V CDR1 and CDR2: MNHEY, SVGAGI. CDR3 size: 14 residues. The CDR3 DNA reads as TGTGCCAGCAGTCGGGGTATTGACACCGGGGAGCTGTTTTTT. Translated: CASSRGIDTGELFF.

V gene TRBV12-5 combines with J gene TRBJ2-7, with D perhaps matching TRBD2 (5 bases). The V and J ends lost 9 bases and 2 bases respectively, with 23 bases between them. The CDR3 is made up of 16 amino acids. Germline CDR1 reads LGHNT; CDR2 reads FRNRAP. For the CDR3, the DNA is TGTGCTAGGTACGTAAAGACGGGGATGGATACCTACGAGCAGTACTTC. This translates into CARYVKTGMDTYEQYF.

A few counts support this clone. Germline is not matched at one junction end, which may reflect a read error. J is TRBJ1-2 and V is TRBV6-5; D uncertain. The CDR3 runs to 13 residues. Germline V CDR1 and CDR2: MNHEY, SVGAGI. CDR3 in amino acids: CASSYSGVSGYPF. The CDR3 bases are TGTGCCAGCAGTTACTCCGGGGTTAGTGGCTACCCCTTC.

The CDR3 sequence: CASSVGAGAYNEQFF. As DNA, the CDR3 is TGTGCCAGCAGCGTAGGGGCAGGGGCCTACAATGAGCAGTTCTTC. V gene TRBV9 combines with J gene TRBJ2-1; weak D call: TRBD1 (6 bases). CDR1 SGDLS and CDR2 YYNGEE come from the germline V gene. The germline V and J ends were trimmed by 0 bases and 2 bases, with 9 bases remaining between them. The CDR3 consists of 15 residues.

V is TRBV4-1 and J is TRBJ2-7; 7 bases are a match to TRBD1. The CDR3 extends over 15 amino acids. With 4 bases clipped from V and 2 bases from J, the junction kept 8 bases outside the gene matches. CDR1 MGHRA and CDR2 YSYEKL come from the germline V gene. The CDR3 sequence: CASSPPGTETYEQYF. CDR3 bases: TGCGCCAGCAGCCCCCCCGGGACAGAGACCTACGAGCAGTACTTC.

This rearrangement joins TRBV9 to TRBJ2-3, with D hard to call. The CDR3 spans 14 residues. The V end was cut by 2 bases, the J end by 2 bases, with 9 bases between. Germline CDR1 is SGDLS and CDR2 is YYNGEE. CDR3 bases: TGTGCCAGCAGCGTTGCACTGATCACAGATACGCAGTATTTT. It encodes CASSVALITDTQYF.

This chain uses TRBV6-6 with TRBJ2-5; the D gene is possibly TRBD1 (6 bases). The CDR3 extends over 15 amino acids. Germline CDR1 and CDR2: MNHNY and SVGAGI (reference sequence). Deletions cut 4 bases from V and 4 bases from J, with 16 bases between. The CDR3 DNA reads TGTGCCAGCAGTTGGGGGCTTACCCCGGGAGAGACCCAGTACTTC. It yields the protein CASSWGLTPGETQYF.

V gene TRBV29-1 combines with J gene TRBJ2-5; weak D call: TRBD1 (6 bases). TRBJ2-7 explains the end of the DNA better; the J call may be wrong. Germline loops: CDR1 SQVTM, CDR2 ANQGSEA. This CDR3 spans 15 amino acids. For the CDR3, the DNA is TGCAGCGTTAGCGGTTTTACAGGGAGAGCCTACGAGCAGTACTTC. This gives the protein CSVSGFTGRAYEQYF.

The sample holds one count of this clone. This rearrangement joins TRBV18 to TRBJ2-7; TRBD1 might be the D (6 bases). Germline values: CDR1 KGHSH, CDR2 LQKENI. This CDR3 comprises 14 residues. Between the trimmed V and J ends, which lost 3 bases and 3 bases, there was a span of 12 bases. CDR3 amino acids: CASSPSGGNYEQYF. CDR3 in DNA: TGTGCCAGCTCACCGTCTGGGGGCAACTACGAGCAGTACTTC.

CDR3 residues: CASSSTGYSNQPQHF. CDR3 coding DNA: TGTGCCAGCAGCTCCACAGGATATAGCAATCAGCCCCAGCATTTT. The gene calls are TRBV5-6 and TRBJ1-5; possibly TRBD1 for D (5 bases). Germline V lookup: CDR1 SGHDT, CDR2 YYEEEE. V lost 3 bases, J lost 0 bases, and 10 bases lay in between. This CDR3 is 15 amino acids long.

This sequence joins TRBV30 and TRBJ2-1; TRBD2 aligns across 7 bases. Germline-derived CDR1 and CDR2 are GTSNPN and SVGIG (reference sequence). The CDR3 consists of 13 residues. V was pared by 0 bases and J by 12 bases, with 8 bases of the junction left unmatched. CDR3 sequence reads: CAWSVHGLVLQFF. CDR3 DNA: TGTGCCTGGAGTGTACACGGACTAGTACTGCAGTTCTTC.

The genes are TRBV30 and TRBJ1-5, with D uncertain. Germline-derived CDR1 and CDR2 are GTSNPN and SVGIG (reference sequence). CDR3 length: 14 residues. V lost 2 bases to trimming and J lost 0 bases, with 8 bases between them. For the CDR3, the DNA is TGTGCCTGGAGTACAGTTTATAGCAATCAGCCCCAGCATTTT. Translated: CAWSTVYSNQPQHF.

V and J are TRBV4-1 and TRBJ2-7; TRBD2 matches 9 bases. V gave up 1 base and J gave up 2 bases; unmatched junction bases: 6. The germline V gene has CDR1 MGHRA and CDR2 YSYEKL. The CDR3 spans 16 residues. The CDR3 spells CASSQATQREAYEQYF. DNA of the CDR3: TGCGCCAGCAGCCAAGCCACCCAGCGGGAGGCCTACGAGCAGTACTTC.

V usage is TRBV15 and J usage is TRBJ1-5, with a tentative D call TRBD1 (5 bases). Germline CDR1 and CDR2: LNHNV and YYDKDF (reference sequence). This CDR3 has 15 amino acids. Trimming pared 0 bases from V and 1 base from J, leaving 7 bases between. The CDR3: CATSRDRVSNQPQHF. The DNA of the CDR3 is TGTGCCACCAGCAGAGACAGGGTGAGCAATCAGCCCCAGCATTTT.

The CDR3 sequence: CASSLAGCSLHF. In DNA form, the CDR3 reads TGTGCCAGCAGCCTAGCCGGATGCTCGCTGCATTTT. V is TRBV28 and J is TRBJ1-5; D is uncertain. Germline CDR1 and CDR2: MDHEN and SYDVKM. CDR3 length: 12 residues. Trimming took 6 bases from V and 15 from J, leaving 18 bases between them.